One sample yielded the 8 T cell receptor beta chains listed below, sequenced in a study of blood T cell repertoires in COVID-19. TCRdb keeps only in-frame clones here, not all; method: immunoSEQ multiplex PCR. The data contain over 450,000 clones, roughly 89% of them seen just once; the ten biggest clones take up roughly 0.84%. The source material was peripheral blood. Receptor source: a man younger than 30 with COVID-19, enrolled during active disease.

This chain joins TRBV4-1 and TRBJ2-7, with TRBD2 identical over 7 bases. The CDR3 loop spans 17 amino acids. Trimming took 1 base from V and 5 from J; bases not matched to a gene: 14. Germline CDR1 and CDR2: MGHRA and YSYEKL. The DNA for the CDR3 is TGCGCCAGCAGCCAAGGGTACGGGAGGTCCAGGGAGGACGAGCAGTACTTC. This gives the protein CASSQGYGRSREDEQYF.

V and J are TRBV7-9 and TRBJ2-1, with a possible D match to TRBD1 (5 bases). Trimming removed 4 bases from V and 4 bases from J, with 14 bases in between. This CDR3 has 15 amino acids. Germline V gene sequence: CDR1 SEHNR, CDR2 FQNEAQ (reference sequence). The CDR3 nucleotides are TGTGCCAGCAGCTCATGGGCCAGGGCATACAATGAGCAGTTCTTC. Translated: CASSSWARAYNEQFF.

This clone was counted a single time. J is TRBJ2-3 and V is TRBV5-4; 13 nucleotides line up with TRBD2. CDR1 SGHNT and CDR2 YYREEE come from the germline V gene (reference sequence). The CDR3 covers 17 residues. With 2 bases clipped from V and 2 bases from J, the junction kept 5 bases outside the gene matches. Here the CDR3 DNA reads TGTGCCAGCAGCTTCCCTACTAGCGGGAGGGACACAGATACGCAGTATTTT. This codes for CASSFPTSGRDTDTQYF.

The rearrangement uses TRBV19 and TRBJ2-3, with no clear D. Looked up from germline, CDR1 is LNHDA and CDR2 is SQIVND (reference sequence). The germline V and J ends were trimmed by 5 bases and 4 bases, with 7 bases remaining between them. The CDR3 loop spans 12 amino acids. The DNA of the CDR3 is TGTGCCAGTAGTTTCCGGGCAGATACGCAGTATTTT. Translating it yields CASSFRADTQYF.

V usage is TRBV7-9 and J usage is TRBJ2-5; D may be TRBD2 (6 bases). Germline lookup yields CDR1 SEHNR and CDR2 FQNEAQ (reference sequence). The CDR3 contains 13 residues. V lost 5 bases to trimming and J lost 7 bases, with 14 bases between them. CDR3 nucleotide sequence: TGTGCCAGCAGCACAAGGGACGGGGGGACCCAGTACTTC. Its translation is CASSTRDGGTQYF.

The rearrangement links TRBV27 to TRBJ1-2; 9 nucleotides line up with TRBD1. The germline CDR1 and CDR2 sequences are MNHEY and SMNVEV (reference sequence). The junction had 15 bases not matched to a gene; V was cut back by 3 bases and J by 4 bases. The CDR3 is made up of 18 amino acids. The CDR3 region has the DNA TGTGCCAGCAGTTTGTCCCCGGGACAGGGACCAACCAGCTATGGCTACACCTTC. Amino acid sequence: CASSLSPGQGPTSYGYTF.

The chain joins TRBV7-8 to TRBJ1-1, with 7 bases fitting TRBD1. The CDR3 runs 14 residues. The germline CDR1 and CDR2 sequences are SGHVS and FQNEAQ. The V and J ends lost 3 bases and 7 bases, in that order; junction bases with no gene match: 8. CDR3 bases: TGTGCCAGCAGCTTGGGACAGACCGTGATTGAAGCTTTCTTT. This translates into CASSLGQTVIEAFF. The whole variable domain, filled in from reference TRBV7-8 and TRBJ1-1, reads GAGVSQSPRYKVAKRGQDVALRCDPISGHVSLFWYQQALGQGPEFLTYFQNEAQLDKSGLPSDRFFAERPEGSVSTLKIQRTQQEDSAVYLCASSLGQTVIEAFFGQGTRLTVV.

This chain connects TRBV19 to TRBJ1-1; 9 bases line up with TRBD1. Losses at the gene ends were 10 bases for V and 4 bases for J; bases not matched to a gene: 10. From germline, CDR1 is LNHDA and CDR2 SQIVND (reference sequence). The CDR3 is 14 residues long. The CDR3 reads CATDPGTGFTEAFF. CDR3 nucleotide sequence: TGTGCCACCGATCCCGGGACAGGGTTCACTGAAGCTTTCTTT.